Shown below are 9 T cell receptor beta chains from a single sample sequenced in a study of cytomegalovirus exposure and HLA in healthy donors. Primers: 60 Vbeta forward and 13 Jbeta reverse. Libraries were prepared by immunoSEQ multiplex PCR; TCRdb keeps only in-frame clonotypes and omits some of them. The sample consists of 150,000 to 200,000 clones, around three quarters of them appearing once. The sample consisted of PBMCs. The origin of the receptors is a woman younger than 45 in good health and CMV-seronegative.

The table lists this clone with a count of one. The chain recombines TRBV21-1 with TRBJ1-2; the table's D call of TRBD1 was not tested on the DNA. TRBV21-1 represents a pseudogene. The CDR3 is made up of 15 amino acids. CDR3 protein: CASSPRTGENYGYTF. Here the CDR3 DNA reads TGTGCCAGCAGCCCCCGGACAGGGGAGAACTATGGCTACACCTTC.

V usage is TRBV7-8 and J usage is TRBJ1-5, with TRBD1 matching 8 bases. The V and J ends lost 0 bases and 11 bases, in that order; junction bases with no gene match: 12. The CDR3 totals 16 residues. In germline, CDR1 is SGHVS, CDR2 FQNEAQ. The CDR3 loop is CASSLALGTGRGAQHF. The CDR3 DNA is TGTGCCAGCAGCTTAGCCTTGGGGACAGGTCGAGGGGCCCAGCATTTT.

The chain has TRBV7-9 and TRBJ1-5; D may be TRBD1 (5 bases). Per the germline V gene, CDR1 is SEHNR and CDR2 is FQNEAQ (reference sequence). The CDR3 loop spans 14 amino acids. Trimming cost V 5 bases and J 1 base, with 9 bases left between them. The CDR3 protein is CASSGQGSNQPQHF. The CDR3 DNA reads as TGTGCCAGCAGCGGGCAGGGAAGCAATCAGCCCCAGCATTTT.

The genes are TRBV7-8 and TRBJ2-7, with no clear D. In germline, CDR1 is SGHVS, CDR2 FQNEAQ. V lost 2 bases, J lost 5 bases, and 7 bases lay in between. CDR3 length equals 12 residues. CDR3 sequence: CASSLTAHEQYF. CDR3 DNA: TGTGCCAGCAGCTTAACAGCCCACGAGCAGTACTTC.

The chain couples TRBV27 to TRBJ2-2; a possible D gene is TRBD2 (5 bases). The CDR3 runs 13 residues. V lost 5 bases to trimming and J lost 9 bases, with 13 bases between them. Germline V gives CDR1 MNHEY, CDR2 SMNVEV (reference sequence). DNA of the CDR3: TGTGCCAGCAGTCAAGGACGGGAACGGGAGCTGTTTTTT. Protein sequence: CASSQGRERELFF.

This chain joins TRBV30 and TRBJ1-6; D may be TRBD1 (6 bases). The V gene's germline CDR1 is GTSNPN and CDR2 SVGIG (reference sequence). V was clipped by 7 bases and J by 7 bases, with 14 bases between them. The length of the CDR3 is 13 residues. CDR3 in amino acids: CAFRDTQNSPLHF. CDR3 coding DNA: TGTGCCTTCCGGGACACTCAGAATTCACCCCTCCACTTT.

The chain carries TRBV30 and TRBJ1-2, with D perhaps matching TRBD1 (5 bases). Trimming stripped 0 bases from V and 1 base from J, with 18 bases between. The CDR3 loop spans 17 amino acids. Per germline, CDR1 GTSNPN and CDR2 SVGIG (reference sequence). This CDR3 reads CAWSVRRGPRLNYGYTF. The DNA of the CDR3 is TGTGCCTGGAGTGTACGGCGGGGCCCGCGCCTTAACTATGGCTACACCTTC.

The chain is built from TRBV6-5 and TRBJ2-7; maybe TRBD1 (6 bases). This CDR3 spans 15 amino acids. Germline V lookup: CDR1 MNHEY, CDR2 SVGAGI. V was pared by 6 bases and J by 7 bases, with 22 bases between. The CDR3 nucleotides read TGTGCCAGCAGACAATCCGGGACAATCTTGTTGGAGCAGTACTTC. This sequence encodes CASRQSGTILLEQYF.

The chain has TRBV15 and TRBJ2-1, with 8 bases that match TRBD1. The length of the CDR3 is 19 residues. From germline, CDR1 is LNHNV and CDR2 YYDKDF (reference sequence). The trim removed 0 bases at V and 4 bases at J, leaving 14 bases unmatched. For the CDR3, the DNA is TGTGCCACCAGCAGAGACAGGGACAGGCTAAGGCCCTTATACAATGAGCAGTTCTTC. Translated, it gives CATSRDRDRLRPLYNEQFF.